This T cell receptor beta chain appears in the sequencing data of a study of Ad26.COV2.S vaccination and SARS-CoV-2 variants. Study-wide points: Reportedly, spike-specific CD8+ and CD4+ T cell responses achieved substantial breadth once vaccination had taken place. Measurements of TCR breadth and depth may have given underestimates of the total T cell responses. Placebo recipients showed lower spike-specific TCR breadth than vaccinees.

Turning to this clone: Its antigen is as yet unknown.

Only in-frame clones appear in the TCRdb table, and some are missing; sequencing was by immunoSEQ multiplex PCR. Of approximately 340,000 clones listed, about 90% were seen once; the top ten hold about 3.9%. Sequencing was performed on peripheral blood, taken after recovery from COVID-19. The sequence came from a human donor who had recovered from COVID-19.

The CDR3 loop reads CASSPGTGGTEAFF. DNA of the CDR3: TGTGCCAGCAGTCCCGGGACAGGGGGCACTGAAGCTTTCTTT. The chain employs TRBV6-2 or TRBV6-3 and TRBJ1-1; 11 positions match TRBD1. Germline assignment: CDR1 MNHEY and CDR2 SVGEGT. J lost 4 bases, V lost 5 bases, and 3 bases had no gene match. The CDR3 has 14 amino acids.